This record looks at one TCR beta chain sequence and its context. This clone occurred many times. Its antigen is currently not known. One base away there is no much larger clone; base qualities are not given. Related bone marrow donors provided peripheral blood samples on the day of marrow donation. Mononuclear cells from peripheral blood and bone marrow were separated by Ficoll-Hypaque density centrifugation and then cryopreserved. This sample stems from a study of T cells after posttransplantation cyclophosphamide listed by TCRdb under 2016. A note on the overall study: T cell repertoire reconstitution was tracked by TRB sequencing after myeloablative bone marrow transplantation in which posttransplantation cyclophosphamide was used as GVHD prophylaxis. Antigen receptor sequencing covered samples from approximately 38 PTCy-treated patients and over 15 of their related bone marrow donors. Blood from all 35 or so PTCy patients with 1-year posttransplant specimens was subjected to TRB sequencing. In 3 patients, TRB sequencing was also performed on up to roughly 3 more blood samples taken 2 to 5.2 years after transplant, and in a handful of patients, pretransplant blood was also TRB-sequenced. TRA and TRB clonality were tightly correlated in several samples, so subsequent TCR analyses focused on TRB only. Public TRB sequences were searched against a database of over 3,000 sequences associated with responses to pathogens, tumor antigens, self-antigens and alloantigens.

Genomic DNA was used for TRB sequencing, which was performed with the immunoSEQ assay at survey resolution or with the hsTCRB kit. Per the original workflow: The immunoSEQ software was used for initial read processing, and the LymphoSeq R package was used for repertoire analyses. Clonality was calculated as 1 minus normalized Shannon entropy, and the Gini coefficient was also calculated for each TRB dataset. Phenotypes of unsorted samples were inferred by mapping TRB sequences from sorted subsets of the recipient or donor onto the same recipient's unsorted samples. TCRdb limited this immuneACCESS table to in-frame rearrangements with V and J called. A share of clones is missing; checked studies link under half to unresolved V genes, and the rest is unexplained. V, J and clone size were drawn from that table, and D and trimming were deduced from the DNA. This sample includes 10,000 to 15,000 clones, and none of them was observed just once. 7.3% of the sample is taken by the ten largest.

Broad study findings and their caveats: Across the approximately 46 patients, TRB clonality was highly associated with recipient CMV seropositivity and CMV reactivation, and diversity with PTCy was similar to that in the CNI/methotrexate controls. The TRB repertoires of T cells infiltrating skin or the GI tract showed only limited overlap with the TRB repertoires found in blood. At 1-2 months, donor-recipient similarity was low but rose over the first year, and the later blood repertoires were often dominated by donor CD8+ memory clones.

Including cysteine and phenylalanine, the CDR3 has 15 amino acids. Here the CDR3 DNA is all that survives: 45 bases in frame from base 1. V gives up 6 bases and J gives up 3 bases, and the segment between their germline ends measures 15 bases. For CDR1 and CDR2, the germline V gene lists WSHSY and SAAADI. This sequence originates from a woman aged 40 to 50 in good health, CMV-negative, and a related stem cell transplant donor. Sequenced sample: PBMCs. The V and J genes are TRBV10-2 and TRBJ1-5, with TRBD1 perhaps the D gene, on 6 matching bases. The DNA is TGCGCCAGCAGCCCGGGGGGGGCTTACAATCAGCCCCAGCATTTT. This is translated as CASSPGGAYNQPQHF.